This entry lists 25 T cell receptor beta chains sequenced from one sample in a study of neurological immune-mediated disorders. TCRdb re-derived calls from the 5' RACE reads in MiXCR, one entry per CDR3 protein. The data show approximately 50,000 distinct CDR3 sequences, under 13% seen once. The sample comprised PBMCs. All receptors come from a man aged 70-80 years with HTLV-1-associated myelopathy (HAM/TSP).

The sample holds many counts of this clonotype. The V gene is TRBV7-9, the J gene TRBJ1-1; TRBD1 might be the D (5 bases). The CDR3 loop spans 15 amino acids. V lost 4 bases and J 6 bases, leaving 18 bases between the germline ends. The germline V gene has CDR1 SEHNR and CDR2 FQNEAQ (reference sequence). The chain's CDR3 is CASSYIVRGRAEAFF. CDR3 sequence (DNA): TGTGCCAGCAGCTACATCGTAAGGGGAAGGGCTGAAGCTTTCTTT.

This clonotype was picked up many times. The gene calls are TRBV5-1 and TRBJ2-4; 7 positions match TRBD1. This CDR3 has 14 amino acids. After removal of 5 bases from V and 5 bases from J, the junction contained 7 bases not matched to a gene. Germline V lookup: CDR1 SGHRS, CDR2 YFSETQ. CDR3 DNA sequence: TGCGCCAGCAGAGCCGGGACAGATCAAAACATTCAGTACTTC. This codes for CASRAGTDQNIQYF. The whole variable domain, remainder taken from reference TRBV5-1 and TRBJ2-4, is KAGVTQTPRYLIKTRGQQVTLSCSPISGHRSVSWYQQTPGQGLQFLFEYFSETQRNKGNFPGRFSGRQFSNSRSEMNVSTLELGDSALYLCASRAGTDQNIQYFGAGTRLSVL.

This clonotype was seen ten or more times. The rearrangement uses TRBV7-2 and TRBJ2-5, with TRBD2 matching over 13 bases. CDR1 and CDR2 from the germline V gene are SGHTA and FQGNSA. There are 18 residues in the CDR3. Losses at the gene ends were 2 bases for V and 0 bases for J; bases not matched to a gene: 6. The CDR3 DNA sequence: TGTGCCAGCAGCTTATCGACTAGCGGGAGGCCGTACCAAGAGACCCAGTACTTC. This gives the protein CASSLSTSGRPYQETQYF.

This clonotype has a count of ten or more. The V call is TRBV5-1, the J call TRBJ2-5, with 8 bases fitting TRBD1. CDR1 and CDR2 (germline): SGHRS, YFSETQ. CDR3 length: 14 amino acids. V shed 4 bases and J 4 bases; nucleotides not matched to a gene: 6. CDR3 nucleotide sequence: TGCGCCAGCAGCACCTTTACAGGGGGAGAGACCCAGTACTTC. It is translated as CASSTFTGGETQYF.

This clonotype was seen ten or more times. The genes are TRBV7-2 and TRBJ2-3, with TRBD1 matching 7 bases. The CDR3 is 16 amino acids. Per the germline V gene, CDR1 is SGHTA and CDR2 is FQGNSA. The V and J ends lost 5 bases and 3 bases, in that order; junction bases with no gene match: 11. CDR3 sequence (DNA): TGTGCCAGCAGCCCTCGAACAGGGGTCGGGACAGATACGCAGTATTTT. Protein product: CASSPRTGVGTDTQYF.

This clonotype was counted many times. The CDR3 DNA reads as TGTGCCAGCAGTTTCAGCGAGACCCAGTACTTC. It encodes CASSFSETQYF. This chain joins TRBV28 and TRBJ2-5; D unclear. V lost 3 bases and J lost 5, with 4 bases in between. The germline gives CDR1 MDHEN, CDR2 SYDVKM. The CDR3 runs to 11 residues.

This clonotype was seen ten or more times. The V gene is TRBV5-1, the J gene TRBJ2-1; 11 bases are shared with TRBD1. V was pared by 2 bases and J by 12 bases, with 1 base of the junction left unmatched. The germline CDR1 and CDR2 sequences are SGHRS and YFSETQ. The length of the CDR3 is 12 residues. The CDR3 sequence is CASSFGTGGQFF. CDR3 nucleotide sequence: TGCGCCAGCAGCTTCGGGACAGGGGGGCAGTTCTTC.

The sample holds many counts of this clonotype. The V call is TRBV28, the J call TRBJ2-3; D is possibly TRBD2 (6 bases). The CDR3 extends over 15 amino acids. Germline V lookup: CDR1 MDHEN, CDR2 SYDVKM. Deletions cut 8 bases from V and 2 bases from J, with 17 bases between. CDR3 sequence reads: CASSPGGTLTDTQYF. Written as DNA, the CDR3 is TGTGCCAGCTCTCCGGGCGGGACCCTCACAGATACGCAGTATTTT.

This clonotype was recorded at least ten times. The chain carries TRBV29-1 and TRBJ2-1; 15 bases map to TRBD2. The CDR3 has 19 residues. J was trimmed by 9 bases and V by 3 bases; bases with no gene match: 18. Germline V gene sequence: CDR1 SQVTM, CDR2 ANQGSEA. CDR3 loop: CSVDTIWTSGRAALGEQFF. In DNA, the CDR3 is TGCAGCGTTGACACTATCTGGACTAGCGGGAGGGCCGCTTTGGGTGAGCAGTTCTTC.

This clonotype showed up just a few times. J is TRBJ2-2 and V is TRBV7-2, with D maybe TRBD1 (6 bases). The CDR3 has 13 amino acids. Germline CDR1 reads SGHTA; CDR2 reads FQGNSA. V was trimmed by 5 bases and J by 8 bases, leaving 12 bases between them. CDR3 amino acids: CASSILDRGELFF. The CDR3 DNA reads as TGTGCCAGCAGCATCCTAGACAGGGGGGAGCTGTTTTTT.

This clonotype was counted at least ten times. The chain couples TRBV5-5 to TRBJ1-5; unclear D gene. CDR1 and CDR2 (germline): SGHKS, YYEKEE (reference sequence). The CDR3 loop spans 15 amino acids. Trimming removed 0 bases from V and 5 bases from J, with 12 bases in between. The CDR3 DNA follows: TGTGCCAGCAGCTTGGGTGGAGCAGGTTATCAGCCCCAGCATTTT. Amino acid sequence: CASSLGGAGYQPQHF.

Of note for this clonotype: Given a much more abundant clone one base away, this may be a read error. This chain uses TRBV5-1 with TRBJ2-5; D is undetermined. The CDR3 spans 12 residues. From germline, CDR1 is SGHRS and CDR2 YFSETQ. The DNA of the CDR3 is TGCGCCAGCAACTTGGATTTTGAGACCCAGTACTTC. Translation gives CASNLDFETQYF.

This clonotype is labeled as medium-sized. The chain has TRBV12-3 or TRBV12-4 and TRBJ2-7; a possible D gene is TRBD2 (6 bases). V lost 5 bases and J lost 4, with 15 bases in between. The CDR3 covers 14 residues. CDR3 residues: CASSPRDWPYEQYF. Written as DNA, the CDR3 is TGTGCCAGCAGTCCCAGGGACTGGCCTTACGAGCAGTACTTC.

The chain has TRBV2 and TRBJ2-3, with a tentative D call TRBD2 (5 bases). This CDR3 spans 12 amino acids. Per germline, CDR1 SNHLY and CDR2 FYNNEI. The CDR3 loop reads CSSRPWSDTQYF. The CDR3 DNA sequence: TGTTCTAGCAGGCCCTGGTCGGATACGCAGTATTTT.

This clonotype was detected ten times or more. The CDR3 DNA is TGCAGTGCTACAAACCCCGCGGGAGAGGGCACAGATACGCAGTATTTT. Amino acids: CSATNPAGEGTDTQYF. The rearrangement joins TRBV20-1 to TRBJ2-3, with 7 bases matching TRBD2. The CDR3 spans 16 residues. CDR1 is DFQATT, CDR2 SNEGSKA, per germline (reference sequence). The ends lost 4 bases at V and 1 base at J; junction bases unmatched: 11.

The sample holds many counts of this clonotype. The V gene is TRBV29-1, the J gene TRBJ2-1; D is undetermined. V was clipped by 5 bases and J by 7 bases, with 18 bases between them. CDR3 length equals 14 residues. CDR1 and CDR2 (germline): SQVTM, ANQGSEA. The CDR3 is CSVLNTGRINEQFF. CDR3 DNA sequence: TGCAGCGTTTTGAATACCGGACGCATAAATGAGCAGTTCTTC.

In its sample, this clonotype was seen many times. This chain joins TRBV24-1 and TRBJ2-1; 9 nucleotides align to TRBD1. The CDR3 has 16 residues. Unmatched junction bases numbered 3, after V lost 4 bases and J lost 0 bases. Germline CDR1 is KGHDR and CDR2 is SFDVKD. The CDR3 here is CATSEGQGRSYNEQFF. CDR3 bases: TGTGCCACCAGTGAAGGACAGGGGCGCTCCTACAATGAGCAGTTCTTC.

The rearrangement links TRBV12-3 or TRBV12-4 to TRBJ1-2; no clear D. Trimming took 3 bases from V and 0 from J, leaving 14 bases between them. CDR3 length: 16 residues. CDR3 coding DNA: TGTGCCAGCAGTTTCGTCAGGAGTCTACCTAACTATGGCTACACCTTC. This codes for CASSFVRSLPNYGYTF.

This clonotype was counted at least ten times. The junction differs from germline at one of its ends, possibly a read error. The chain has TRBV12-3 or TRBV12-4 and TRBJ2-1, with 11 nucleotides matching TRBD2. The CDR3 length is 15 residues. The CDR3 sequence: CASRLAGGLYNEQFF. The DNA for the CDR3 is TGTGCCAGCAGATTAGCGGGAGGGCTCTACAATGAGCAGTTCTTC.

Concerning this clonotype itself: A much larger clonotype is one base distant, so this may be a read error. The chain links TRBV24-1 to TRBJ2-3; a weak D match, TRBD1 (7 bases). CDR3 size: 20 residues. Germline V gene lookup returns CDR1 KGHDR and CDR2 SFDVKD. This CDR3 reads CASDPDRPCLGSMEGDMQYF. As DNA, the CDR3 is TGTGCCTCAGATCCGGACAGGCCGTGTTTGGGGAGTATGGAGGGAGATATGCAGTATTTT.

This clonotype was recorded at least ten times. DNA for the CDR3: TGTGCCAGCAGCCCCTCAGTTACAGGTGAAGCTTTCTTT. It yields the protein CASSPSVTGEAFF. The chain combines TRBV9 with TRBJ1-1; D is possibly TRBD1 (5 bases). The CDR3 sequence is 13 residues long. CDR1 is SGDLS, CDR2 YYNGEE, per germline. V lost 4 bases, J lost 7 bases, and 14 bases lay in between. Complete variable domain (other parts from reference TRBV9 and TRBJ1-1): DSGVTQTPKHLITATGQRVTLRCSPRSGDLSVYWYQQSLDQGLQFLIQYYNGEERAKGNILERFSAQQFPDLHSELNLSSLELGDSALYFCASSPSVTGEAFFGQGTRLTVV.

This clonotype has a count of ten or more. The chain employs TRBV7-3 and TRBJ1-1, with no clear D. The CDR3 totals 13 residues. The ends were cut back, 5 bases at V and 1 base at J, with 8 bases in the middle. The V gene's germline CDR1 is SGHTA and CDR2 FQGTGA. CDR3 DNA: TGTGCCAGCAGCCGACGAACGAACACTGAAGCTTTCTTT. The encoded protein is CASSRRTNTEAFF.

This clonotype came up many times. The chain combines TRBV24-1 with TRBJ2-1; a possible D gene is TRBD1 (5 bases). The V gene's germline CDR1 is KGHDR and CDR2 SFDVKD. V lost 5 bases and J 9 bases, leaving 19 bases between the germline ends. The CDR3 is 15 amino acids. The CDR3 reads CATSGLAGPVAEQFF. The CDR3 DNA follows: TGTGCCACCAGTGGCTTGGCAGGGCCGGTCGCTGAGCAGTTCTTC.

Many counts were recorded for this clonotype. The chain uses TRBV12-3 or TRBV12-4 and TRBJ2-1; 16 bases are a match to TRBD2. CDR3 length: 21 amino acids. V trimming: 4 bases; J trimming: 9 bases; junction bases outside the gene matches: 21. The CDR3 protein is CASSSGPLSTGLAGGPREQFF. The CDR3 DNA reads TGTGCCAGCAGTTCGGGTCCCCTCTCGACGGGACTAGCGGGAGGGCCTCGTGAGCAGTTCTTC.

This clonotype has ten or more counts. J is TRBJ2-7 and V is TRBV20-1; tentative D call: TRBD2 (6 bases). Trimming left V 3 bases short and J 0 bases short, with 12 bases between. Germline-derived CDR1 and CDR2 are DFQATT and SNEGSKA (reference sequence). The CDR3 is 14 amino acids. CDR3 bases: TGCAGTGCTAGCCGCGCGGGGAGCTCCTACGAGCAGTACTTC. Its protein product is CSASRAGSSYEQYF.